The 30 T cell receptor beta chains presented below share a single source sample, sequenced in a study of CD8 T cells in ankylosing spondylitis. TCRdb passed the 5' RACE reads through MiXCR, listing each CDR3 protein once. Of tens of thousands of distinct CDR3 sequences listed, roughly 27% were seen once; the top ten hold less than 60%. Sequencing was done on a sample of blood, either unsorted or a sorted T cell fraction (not recorded which). The source of these receptors is a male donor with ankylosing spondylitis or in good health (not recorded which).

With regard to this clonotype: Being one base from a much bigger clone, this may be a read error. The gene calls are TRBV7-9 and TRBJ1-1, with 8 bases identical to TRBD1. Per germline, CDR1 SEHNR and CDR2 FQNEAQ (reference sequence). CDR3 length: 13 residues. The CDR3 DNA follows: TGTGCCATCAGCAGAACAGGGGGCACTGAAGCTTTCTTT. Translating it yields CAISRTGGTEAFF.

The chain employs TRBV12-3 or TRBV12-4 and TRBJ2-2; D gene unclear. CDR3 length equals 14 residues. Trimming removed 6 bases from V and 2 bases from J, with 10 bases in between. The DNA of the CDR3 is TGTGCCAGCAGGGCAGAAATTAACACCGGGGAGCTGTTTTTT. Translation gives CASRAEINTGELFF.

This clonotype was detected many times. This CDR3 reads CSARLETYEQYV. DNA for the CDR3: TGCAGTGCTAGGTTAGAGACCTACGAGCAGTACGTC. The chain is built from TRBV20-1 and TRBJ2-7; no reliable D call. Trimming left V 3 bases short and J 2 bases short, with 8 bases between. This CDR3 has 12 amino acids. Germline lookup yields CDR1 DFQATT and CDR2 SNEGSKA (reference sequence).

This clonotype was detected only a few times. The rearrangement uses TRBV20-1 and TRBJ1-2; 9 bases line up with TRBD1. The junction had 7 bases not matched to a gene; V was cut back by 4 bases and J by 4 bases. The CDR3 runs 14 residues. Germline V CDR1 and CDR2: DFQATT, SNEGSKA (reference sequence). CDR3 sequence reads: CSATTGGGGYGYTF. Written as DNA, the CDR3 is TGCAGTGCTACGACAGGGGGTGGGGGCTATGGCTACACCTTC.

A single count supports this clonotype. The chain links TRBV9 to TRBJ2-1, with 7 bases lining up with TRBD2. The CDR3 runs to 22 residues. V dropped 1 base and J dropped 2; count of bases not matched to a gene: 24. Germline CDR1 and CDR2: SGDLS and YYNGEE. This CDR3 is CASSVFGTQGGAGVWTYNEQFF. The CDR3 DNA reads as TGTGCCAGCAGCGTATTTGGCACCCAGGGTGGTGCGGGAGTATGGACCTACAATGAGCAGTTCTTC.

The chain couples TRBV7-9 to TRBJ1-1; weak D call: TRBD1 (6 bases). Germline loops: CDR1 SEHNR, CDR2 FQNEAQ (reference sequence). CDR3 size: 16 residues. V was pared by 2 bases and J by 0 bases, with 13 bases between. This CDR3 is CASSLYPGTLNTEAFF. CDR3 coding DNA: TGTGCCAGCAGCTTATACCCCGGGACACTGAACACTGAAGCTTTCTTT. The entire variable domain, with the rest obtained from reference TRBV7-9 and TRBJ1-1, is as follows: DTGVSQNPRHKITKRGQNVTFRCDPISEHNRLYWYRQTLGQGPEFLTYFQNEAQLEKSRLLSDRFSAERPKGSFSTLEIQRTEQGDSAMYLCASSLYPGTLNTEAFFGQGTRLTVV.

This clonotype was detected a few times. The gene calls are TRBV7-2 and TRBJ2-3; D unclear. The CDR3 runs 17 residues. CDR1 and CDR2 from the germline V gene are SGHTA and FQGNSA. V lost 0 bases, J lost 7 bases, and 20 bases lay in between. The CDR3 loop is CASSLALGLPLVNTQYF. CDR3 sequence (DNA): TGTGCCAGCAGCTTAGCTTTAGGGCTCCCGCTCGTCAATACGCAGTATTTT.

The chain has TRBV20-1 and TRBJ1-2; D possibly corresponds to TRBD1 (5 bases). Germline V lookup: CDR1 DFQATT, CDR2 SNEGSKA (reference sequence). Trimming cost V 3 bases and J 4 bases, with 24 bases left between them. This CDR3 comprises 17 residues. CDR3 protein: CSASAGREFSFFYGYTF. For the CDR3, the DNA is TGCAGTGCTAGTGCGGGCAGGGAATTTTCGTTCTTCTATGGCTACACCTTC.

V is TRBV7-3 and J is TRBJ2-2; D ambiguous. Germline CDR1 SGHTA, CDR2 FQGTGA. This CDR3 is 13 amino acids long. The ends were cut back, 2 bases at V and 6 bases at J, with 7 bases in the middle. CDR3 DNA sequence: TGTGCCAGCAGCTTACTCTCCGCCGGGGAGCTGTTTTTT. Residues: CASSLLSAGELFF.

The chain has TRBV5-1 and TRBJ2-7; D is undetermined. The CDR3 extends over 14 amino acids. The V end was cut by 5 bases, the J end by 2 bases, with 14 bases between. From germline, CDR1 is SGHRS and CDR2 YFSETQ. The CDR3 nucleotides read TGCGCCAGCAGGAACGGCCCGGAGCCCTACGAGCAGTACTTC. Protein: CASRNGPEPYEQYF.

V usage is TRBV29-1 and J usage is TRBJ2-3, with D possibly matching TRBD1 (6 bases). Germline values: CDR1 SQVTM, CDR2 ANQGSEA. The CDR3 consists of 13 residues. V was pared by 4 bases and J by 2 bases, with 10 bases between. The CDR3 coding sequence is TGCAGCGTTGTTGGACAGTACACAGATACGCAGTATTTT. This codes for CSVVGQYTDTQYF.

The DNA for the CDR3 is TGTGCCAGCAGTTATTTCGGGGACGAGCAGTACTTC. Translated, it gives CASSYFGDEQYF. The chain has TRBV6-5 and TRBJ2-7, with D possibly matching TRBD2 (5 bases). The CDR3 spans 12 residues. Germline loops: CDR1 MNHEY, CDR2 SVGAGI. V shed 3 bases and J shed 5 bases, with 8 bases lying between them.

The chain has TRBV11-1 and TRBJ2-5; possibly TRBD2 for D (6 bases). This CDR3 region has 14 residues. Germline values: CDR1 SGHAT, CDR2 FQDESV (reference sequence). V lost 3 bases and J 2 bases, leaving 10 bases between the germline ends. The CDR3 protein is CASSFRTKQETQYF. The CDR3 DNA sequence: TGTGCCAGCAGCTTCCGGACTAAACAAGAGACCCAGTACTTC.

This clonotype was picked up one time. This chain joins TRBV25-1 and TRBJ2-1; TRBD1 might be the D (7 bases). Trimming left V 6 bases short and J 0 bases short, with 18 bases between. In germline, CDR1 is MGHDK, CDR2 SYGVNS. CDR3 length equals 17 residues. The CDR3 DNA reads TGTGCCAGCAGCAGGGGGGAGCGGGCGAGCTCCTACAATGAGCAGTTCTTC. Translation: CASSRGERASSYNEQFF. The full variable domain, its missing parts supplied by reference TRBV25-1 and TRBJ2-1, is EADIYQTPRYLVIGTGKKITLECSQTMGHDKMYWYQQDPGMELHLIHYSYGVNSTEKGDLSSESTVSRIRTEHFPLTLESARPSHTSQYLCASSRGERASSYNEQFFGPGTRLTVL.

The chain is built from TRBV6-1 and TRBJ1-2, with 8 bases aligning to TRBD1. The CDR3 runs to 14 residues. J gave up 13 bases and V 2 bases, and 12 bases lay outside the gene matches. In germline, CDR1 is MNHNS, CDR2 SASEGT. The CDR3 region is CASSESRTGRIGTF. CDR3 coding DNA: TGTGCCAGCAGTGAAAGTCGGACAGGGAGGATCGGCACCTTC.

This clonotype occurred a few times. V usage is TRBV29-1 and J usage is TRBJ1-1; D is unresolved. Deletions cut 7 bases from V and 4 bases from J, with 7 bases between. The CDR3 consists of 10 residues. Per germline, CDR1 SQVTM and CDR2 ANQGSEA. CDR3 sequence reads: CSAVVTEAFF. The CDR3 DNA sequence: TGCAGCGCTGTAGTCACTGAAGCTTTCTTT. Using reference TRBV29-1 and TRBJ1-1 for the parts outside the CDR3, the full variable domain is SAVISQKPSRDICQRGTSLTIQCQVDSQVTMMFWYRQQPGQSLTLIATANQGSEATYESGFVIDKFPISRPNLTFSTLTVSNMSPEDSSIYLCSAVVTEAFFGQGTRLTVV.

This clonotype was found a few times. J is TRBJ2-1 and V is TRBV7-2; 7 bases are a match to TRBD1. The CDR3 sequence is 14 residues long. With 5 bases clipped from V and 4 bases from J, the junction kept 5 bases outside the gene matches. Germline loops: CDR1 SGHTA, CDR2 FQGNSA. The CDR3 sequence is CASSLGTEYNEQFF. Written as DNA, the CDR3 is TGTGCCAGCAGCCTGGGGACAGAATACAATGAGCAGTTCTTC.

This clonotype was counted only a few times. This chain joins TRBV15 and TRBJ2-3, with 11 bases lining up with TRBD1. Unmatched junction bases numbered 4, after V lost 4 bases and J lost 4 bases. CDR3 length: 15 residues. Germline V gene lookup returns CDR1 LNHNV and CDR2 YYDKDF (reference sequence). CDR3: CATSKRTGGADTQYF. The CDR3 bases are TGTGCCACCAGCAAACGGACAGGGGGCGCAGATACGCAGTATTTT. The full variable domain, completed using reference TRBV15 and TRBJ2-3, is DAMVIQNPRYQVTQFGKPVTLSCSQTLNHNVMYWYQQKSSQAPKLLFHYYDKDFNNEADTPDNFQSRRPNTSFCFLDIRSPGLGDTAMYLCATSKRTGGADTQYFGPGTRLTVL.

This clonotype was counted at least ten times. This chain connects TRBV12-3 or TRBV12-4 to TRBJ1-2; 9 positions match TRBD1. This CDR3 region has 14 residues. Trimming at V came to 3 bases and at J to 4 bases, leaving 3 bases not matched to a gene. DNA for the CDR3: TGTGCCAGCAGTTTCGGGGGACAGGGCTATGGCTACACCTTC. This translates into CASSFGGQGYGYTF.

This clonotype occurred a few times. The V call is TRBV12-3 or TRBV12-4, the J call TRBJ1-1; D is possibly TRBD1 (5 bases). The CDR3 contains 14 residues. V shed 1 base and J shed 0 bases, with 6 bases lying between them. This CDR3 is CASSLGGMNTEAFF. CDR3 coding DNA: TGTGCCAGCAGTTTAGGGGGGATGAACACTGAAGCTTTCTTT.

This clonotype was seen more than once but under ten times. CDR3: CATTKINNQPQHF. The CDR3 region has the DNA TGTGCCACCACGAAGATAAATAATCAGCCCCAGCATTTT. This chain joins TRBV15 and TRBJ1-5; D is ambiguous. Trimming stripped 7 bases from V and 4 bases from J, with 11 bases between. The CDR3 loop spans 13 amino acids. The germline V gene has CDR1 LNHNV and CDR2 YYDKDF (reference sequence).

This sequence joins TRBV20-1 and TRBJ1-4, with a possible D match to TRBD1 (5 bases). CDR3 length: 13 residues. The V gene lost 0 bases and the J gene lost 10 bases, with 12 bases spanning the gap. The germline V gene has CDR1 DFQATT and CDR2 SNEGSKA (reference sequence). CDR3 in DNA: TGCAGTGCTAGAGAATCTACCGGGGGAAAACTGTTTTTT. This translates into CSARESTGGKLFF.

The chain employs TRBV25-1 and TRBJ2-7, with 7 bases fitting TRBD1. The CDR3 has 12 residues. V gave up 6 bases and J gave up 5 bases; unmatched junction bases: 4. Germline V gene lookup returns CDR1 MGHDK and CDR2 SYGVNS. For the CDR3, the DNA is TGTGCCAGCAGGACAGGGTGGAACGAGCAGTACTTC. Translation gives CASRTGWNEQYF.

The rearrangement links TRBV4-1 to TRBJ2-1; unclear D gene. The CDR3 extends over 13 amino acids. The V gene lost 1 base and the J gene lost 8 bases, with 9 bases spanning the gap. Germline loops: CDR1 MGHRA, CDR2 YSYEKL. CDR3 nucleotide sequence: TGCGCCAGCAGCCAAGTAGGGCTGGATGAGCAGTTCTTC. This gives the protein CASSQVGLDEQFF.

This rearrangement joins TRBV10-3 to TRBJ2-3, with 10 bases aligning to TRBD2. The V segment lost 5 bases and the J segment 4 bases; nucleotides outside the gene matches: 6. Germline CDR1 reads ENHRY; CDR2 reads SYGVKD. This CDR3 spans 15 amino acids. CDR3 loop: CAISSGRALPDTQYF. The CDR3 DNA sequence: TGTGCCATCAGTAGCGGGAGGGCCTTACCAGATACGCAGTATTTT.

The CDR3 region is CASSPEARDYNEQFF. DNA of the CDR3: TGTGCCAGCAGCCCGGAAGCTCGGGATTACAATGAGCAGTTCTTC. This chain links TRBV7-9 with TRBJ2-1; D is possibly TRBD2 (5 bases). Per the germline V gene, CDR1 is SEHNR and CDR2 is FQNEAQ (reference sequence). The V end lost 5 bases, the J end lost 4 bases, and 15 bases lay between the germline ends. The CDR3 spans 15 residues.

This clonotype appeared many times. The chain joins TRBV20-1 to TRBJ2-3; D might be TRBD2 (6 bases). Germline lookup yields CDR1 DFQATT and CDR2 SNEGSKA (reference sequence). V was clipped by 8 bases and J by 2 bases, with 11 bases between them. The CDR3 is made up of 12 amino acids. As DNA, the CDR3 is TGCAGTACCAGGAGGGACACAGATACGCAGTATTTT. As protein: CSTRRDTDTQYF.

The sample holds a few counts of this clonotype. The chain recombines TRBV12-3 or TRBV12-4 with TRBJ2-1; D perhaps matches TRBD2 (6 bases). The V gene lost 6 bases and the J gene lost 0 bases, with 9 bases spanning the gap. The CDR3 consists of 14 residues. CDR3 residues: CASRRLVSYNEQFF. Here the CDR3 DNA reads TGTGCCAGCAGGAGACTAGTCTCCTACAATGAGCAGTTCTTC.

This chain joins TRBV7-2 and TRBJ1-2; D possibly corresponds to TRBD1 (5 bases). The CDR3 extends over 15 amino acids. V was trimmed by 1 base and J by 4 bases, leaving 13 bases between them. Germline CDR1 SGHTA, CDR2 FQGNSA. For the CDR3, the DNA is TGTGCCAGCAGCTTAGGGCAGGGACCTCGCTATGGCTACACCTTC. It codes for CASSLGQGPRYGYTF.

This clonotype was seen ten or more times. The chain is built from TRBV6-5 and TRBJ2-1, with a tentative D call TRBD1 (6 bases). The germline V gene has CDR1 MNHEY and CDR2 SVGAGI. Trimming took off 2 bases at V and 2 bases at J, with 10 bases between the two ends. The length of the CDR3 is 15 residues. The CDR3 is CASSYRDTAYNEQFF. The CDR3 coding sequence is TGTGCCAGCAGTTACAGGGACACCGCCTACAATGAGCAGTTCTTC.